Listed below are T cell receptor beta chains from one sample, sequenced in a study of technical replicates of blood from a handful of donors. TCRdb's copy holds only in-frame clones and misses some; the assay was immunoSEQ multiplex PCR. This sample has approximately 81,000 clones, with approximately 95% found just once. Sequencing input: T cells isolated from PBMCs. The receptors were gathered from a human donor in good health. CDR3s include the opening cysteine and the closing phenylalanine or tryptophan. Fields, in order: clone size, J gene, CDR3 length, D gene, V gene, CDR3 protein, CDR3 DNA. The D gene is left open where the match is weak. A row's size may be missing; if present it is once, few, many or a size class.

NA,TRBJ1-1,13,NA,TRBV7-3,CASSLSQNTEAFF,TGTGCCAGCAGCTTAAGTCAGAACACTGAAGCTTTCTTT
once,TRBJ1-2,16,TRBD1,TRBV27,CASSFSTGEHLYGYTF,TGTGCCAGCAGTTTTAGTACAGGGGAACACCTCTATGGCTACACCTTC
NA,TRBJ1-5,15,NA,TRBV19,CASSILARQGQPQHF,TGTGCCAGTAGTATATTGGCGCGGCAAGGACAGCCCCAGCATTTT
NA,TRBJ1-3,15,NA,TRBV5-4,CASSLERQAGNTIYF,TGTGCCAGCAGCTTGGAGCGGCAGGCTGGAAACACCATATATTTT
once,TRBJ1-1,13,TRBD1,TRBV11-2,CASSLQGATEAFF,TGTGCCAGCAGCTTACAGGGGGCTACTGAAGCTTTCTTT
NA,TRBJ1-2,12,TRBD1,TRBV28,CASGDSYYGYTF,TGTGCCAGCGGGGACAGTTATTATGGCTACACCTTC
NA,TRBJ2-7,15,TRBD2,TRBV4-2,CASSQDGDYSYEQYF,TGTGCCAGCAGCCAAGATGGGGACTACTCCTACGAGCAGTACTTC
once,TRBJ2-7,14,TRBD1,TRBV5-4,CASSPGQGLYEQYF,TGTGCCAGCAGCCCGGGACAGGGTCTTTACGAGCAGTACTTC
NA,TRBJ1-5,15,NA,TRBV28,CASSLTPGLNQPQHF,TGTGCCAGCAGTTTAACGCCGGGATTGAATCAGCCCCAGCATTTT
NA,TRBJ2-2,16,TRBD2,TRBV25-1,CASSQLAGGNTGELFF,TGTGCCAGCAGTCAGCTAGCGGGAGGGAACACCGGGGAGCTGTTTTTT
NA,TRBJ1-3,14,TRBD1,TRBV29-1,CSVASGTDGNTIYF,TGCAGCGTTGCATCCGGGACAGACGGAAACACCATATATTTT
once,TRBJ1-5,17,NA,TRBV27,CASSQWAPSYSNQPQHF,TGTGCCAGCAGCCAGTGGGCCCCATCATATAGCAATCAGCCCCAGCATTTT
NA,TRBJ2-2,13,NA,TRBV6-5,CASSYPSTGELFF,TGTGCCAGCAGTTACCCTAGCACCGGGGAGCTGTTTTTT
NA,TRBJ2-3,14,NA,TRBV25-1,CASSEFGQIDTQYF,TGTGCCAGCAGTGAATTTGGGCAGATAGATACGCAGTATTTT
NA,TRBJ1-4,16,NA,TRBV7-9,CASTESYRALNEKLFF,TGTGCCAGCACCGAAAGCTACAGGGCCCTTAATGAAAAACTGTTTTTT
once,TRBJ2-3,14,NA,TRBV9,CASSPRLLQDTQYF,TGTGCCAGCAGCCCCCGCCTACTGCAAGATACGCAGTATTTT
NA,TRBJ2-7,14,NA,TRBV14,CASSQAGAGYEQYF,TGTGCCAGCAGCCAAGCGGGAGCAGGCTACGAGCAGTACTTC
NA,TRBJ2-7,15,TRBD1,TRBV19,CASSIGTGSSYEQYF,TGTGCCAGTAGTATAGGGACAGGGAGCTCCTACGAGCAGTACTTC
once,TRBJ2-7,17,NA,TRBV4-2,CASSQAEYGLRPSEQYF,TGTGCCAGCAGCCAAGCCGAGTACGGACTCAGACCCTCCGAGCAGTACTTC
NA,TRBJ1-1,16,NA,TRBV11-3,CASSQLQGWGNTEAFF,TGTGCCAGCAGCCAATTGCAGGGTTGGGGGAACACTGAAGCTTTCTTT
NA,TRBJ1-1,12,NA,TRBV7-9,CAIRGEGTEAFF,TGTGCCATCAGGGGAGAAGGCACTGAAGCTTTCTTT
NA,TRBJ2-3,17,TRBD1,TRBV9,CASSVNPGQGNTDTQYF,TGTGCCAGCAGCGTAAACCCGGGACAGGGAAATACAGATACGCAGTATTTT
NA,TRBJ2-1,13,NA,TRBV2,CASSEGLYNEQFF,TGTGCCAGCAGTGAAGGACTGTACAATGAGCAGTTCTTC
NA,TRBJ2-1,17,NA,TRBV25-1,CASSESPVYSRGNEQFF,TGTGCCAGCAGTGAATCACCAGTGTACTCGCGGGGAAATGAGCAGTTCTTC
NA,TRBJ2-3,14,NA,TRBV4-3,CASSQDGLTDTQYF,TGCGCCAGCAGCCAAGATGGCCTCACAGATACGCAGTATTTT
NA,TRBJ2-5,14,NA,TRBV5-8,CASSGRVRGETQYF,TGTGCCAGCAGCGGCAGGGTTCGAGGAGAGACCCAGTACTTC
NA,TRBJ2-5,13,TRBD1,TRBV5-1,CASSSGGAETQYF,TGCGCCAGCAGCTCAGGGGGCGCAGAGACCCAGTACTTC
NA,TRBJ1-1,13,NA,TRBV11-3,CASSLRGQGEAFF,TGTGCCAGCAGCTTAAGGGGTCAGGGTGAAGCTTTCTTT
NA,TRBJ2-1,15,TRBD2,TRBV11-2,CASSLLAGGSNEQFF,TGTGCCAGCAGCTTATTAGCGGGAGGTAGCAATGAGCAGTTCTTC
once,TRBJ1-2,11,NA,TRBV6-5,CAARGDYGYTF,TGTGCCGCCAGGGGCGACTATGGCTACACCTTC
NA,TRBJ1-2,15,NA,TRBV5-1,CASSLSEGQIQGYTF,TGCGCCAGCAGCTTGTCCGAAGGACAGATTCAGGGCTACACCTTC
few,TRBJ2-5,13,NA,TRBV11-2,CASSLSHVGTQYF,TGTGCCAGCAGCCTCTCTCACGTCGGGACCCAGTACTTC
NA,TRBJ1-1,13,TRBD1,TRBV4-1,CASSQDPDREAFF,TGCGCCAGCAGCCAAGATCCGGACAGGGAAGCTTTCTTT
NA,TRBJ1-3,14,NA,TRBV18,CASSPGNSGNTIYF,TGTGCCAGCTCACCCGGGAACTCTGGAAACACCATATATTTT
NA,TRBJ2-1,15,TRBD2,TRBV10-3,CAISERLAADNEQFF,TGTGCCATCAGTGAGCGACTAGCGGCGGACAATGAGCAGTTCTTC
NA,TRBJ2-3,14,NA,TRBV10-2,CASQTIFITDTQYF,TGCGCCAGCCAGACTATATTTATCACAGATACGCAGTATTTT
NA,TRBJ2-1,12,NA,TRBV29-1,CSVVAGINEQFF,TGCAGCGTTGTTGCCGGGATCAATGAGCAGTTCTTC
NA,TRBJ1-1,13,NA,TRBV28,CASSLGRNTEAFF,TGTGCCAGCAGTTTAGGCAGGAACACTGAAGCTTTCTTT
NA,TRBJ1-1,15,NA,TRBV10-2,CASSEFDTRNTEAFF,TGCGCCAGCAGTGAGTTCGACACAAGGAACACTGAAGCTTTCTTT
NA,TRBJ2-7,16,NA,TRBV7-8,CASSLVIDTVSYEQYF,TGTGCCAGCAGCTTAGTAATAGATACTGTCTCCTACGAGCAGTACTTC
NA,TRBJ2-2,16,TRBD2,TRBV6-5,CASSYGLAGYTGELFF,TGTGCCAGCAGTTACGGGCTAGCGGGATACACCGGGGAGCTGTTTTTT
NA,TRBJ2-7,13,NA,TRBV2,CASRASVNYEQYF,TGTGCCAGCAGGGCTAGCGTTAACTACGAGCAGTACTTC
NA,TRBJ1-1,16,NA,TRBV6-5,CASSYLSEGDRTEAFF,TGTGCCAGCAGTTACCTTAGCGAGGGGGATCGGACTGAAGCTTTCTTT
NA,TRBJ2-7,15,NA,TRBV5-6,CASSLGSGPTYEQYF,TGTGCCAGCAGCTTGGGGTCAGGGCCCACCTACGAGCAGTACTTC
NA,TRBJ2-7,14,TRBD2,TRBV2,CASSVLAEAYEQYF,TGTGCCAGCAGTGTCCTAGCGGAAGCCTACGAGCAGTACTTC
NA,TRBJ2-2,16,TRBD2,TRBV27,CASSFGTSGRTGELFF,TGTGCCAGCAGTTTTGGGACTAGCGGGAGGACCGGGGAGCTGTTTTTT
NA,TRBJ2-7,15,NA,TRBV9,CASSVAEGLWHEQYF,TGTGCCAGCAGCGTAGCTGAGGGTCTCTGGCACGAGCAGTACTTC
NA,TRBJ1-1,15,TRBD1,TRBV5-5,CASSTPTGERTEAFF,TGTGCCAGCAGCACACCCACAGGGGAGAGGACTGAAGCTTTCTTT
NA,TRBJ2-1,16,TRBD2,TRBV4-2,CASSEIAGVLGDEQFF,TGTGCCAGCAGCGAAATAGCGGGTGTCCTTGGGGATGAGCAGTTCTTC
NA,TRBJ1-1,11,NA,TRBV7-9,CASSLVTEAFF,TGTGCCAGCAGCCTAGTAACTGAAGCTTTCTTT
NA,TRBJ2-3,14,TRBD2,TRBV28,CASSLTTSDDTQYF,TGTGCCAGCAGTCTCACGACTAGCGACGATACGCAGTATTTT
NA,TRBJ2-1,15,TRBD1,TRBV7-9,CASSLGQGLYNEQFF,TGTGCCAGCAGCCTGGGACAGGGACTCTACAATGAGCAGTTCTTC
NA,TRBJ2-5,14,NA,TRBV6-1,CASSVFLAQETQYF,TGTGCCAGCAGTGTGTTCCTAGCCCAGGAGACCCAGTACTTC
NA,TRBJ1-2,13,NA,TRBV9,CASSVAGGTGYTF,TGTGCCAGCAGCGTAGCCGGGGGGACTGGCTACACCTTC
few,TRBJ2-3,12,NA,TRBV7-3,CASSPGTDTQYF,TGTGCCAGCAGCCCAGGCACAGATACGCAGTATTTT
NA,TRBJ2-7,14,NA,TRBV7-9,CASSLGGLSYEQYF,TGTGCCAGCAGCCTAGGGGGGCTCTCCTACGAGCAGTACTTC
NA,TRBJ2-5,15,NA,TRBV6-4,CASSATSGTPETQYF,TGTGCCAGCAGTGCCACCTCCGGGACTCCAGAGACCCAGTACTTC
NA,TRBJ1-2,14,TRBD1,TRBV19,CASSIGTGGVGYTF,TGTGCCAGTAGTATAGGGACAGGGGGCGTTGGCTACACCTTC
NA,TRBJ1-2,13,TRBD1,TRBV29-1,CSGVTGANYGYTF,TGCAGCGGGGTGACAGGGGCTAACTATGGCTACACCTTC
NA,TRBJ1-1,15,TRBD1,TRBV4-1,CASSQRTGDRREAFF,TGCGCCAGCAGCCAGCGGACAGGGGACCGTCGTGAAGCTTTCTTT